One T cell receptor beta chain is described in this entry. After removal of 3 bases from V and 3 bases from J, the junction contained 4 bases not matched to a gene. This CDR3 is 15 amino acids long. Germline lookup yields CDR1 MNHNS and CDR2 SASEGT. The method was immunoSEQ multiplex PCR; TCRdb's version includes in-frame clones alone and lacks a portion of them. This table has roughly 89,000 clones, 85% to 95% appearing once. The sample originates from a study of T cell changes during pregnancy in multiple sclerosis. The source of this sequence is a female donor in good health, enrolled as a control in a pregnancy study. This rearrangement joins TRBV6-1 to TRBJ1-5, with 8 positions matching TRBD1. This sample comprised peripheral blood, obtained after pregnancy. CDR3 in amino acids: CASSERTGNNQPQHF. The DNA for the CDR3 is TGTGCCAGCAGTGAGAGGACAGGGAACAATCAGCCCCAGCATTTT.